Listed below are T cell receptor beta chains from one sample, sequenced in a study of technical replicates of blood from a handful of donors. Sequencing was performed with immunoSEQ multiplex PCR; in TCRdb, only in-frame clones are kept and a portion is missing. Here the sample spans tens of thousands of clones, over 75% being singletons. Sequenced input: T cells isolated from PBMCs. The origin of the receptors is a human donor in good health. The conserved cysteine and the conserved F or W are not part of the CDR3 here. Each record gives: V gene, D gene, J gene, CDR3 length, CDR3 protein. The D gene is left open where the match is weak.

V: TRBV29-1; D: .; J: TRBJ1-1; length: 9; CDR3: SVLAEAEAF
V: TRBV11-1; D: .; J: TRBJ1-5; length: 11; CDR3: ASSLDREQPQH
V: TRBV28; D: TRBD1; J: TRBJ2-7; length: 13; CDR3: ASSLSRGFSYEQY
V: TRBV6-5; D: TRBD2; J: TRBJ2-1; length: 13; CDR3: ASSYSGRSNNEQF
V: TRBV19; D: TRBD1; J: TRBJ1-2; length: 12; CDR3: ASTLGQGAYGYT
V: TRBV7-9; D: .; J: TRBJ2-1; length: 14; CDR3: ASSLAIGSAHNEQF
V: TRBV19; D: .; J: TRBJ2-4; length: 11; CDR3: ASSSVAKNIQY
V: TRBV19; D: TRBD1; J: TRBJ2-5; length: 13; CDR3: ASSIEGQGSKTQY
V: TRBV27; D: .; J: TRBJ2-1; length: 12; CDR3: ASSLGPGRYEQF
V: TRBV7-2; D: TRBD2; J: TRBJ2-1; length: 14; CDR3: ASSLLWTSTYNEQF
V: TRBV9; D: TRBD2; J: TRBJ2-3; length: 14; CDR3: ASSPQSGLVRNTQY
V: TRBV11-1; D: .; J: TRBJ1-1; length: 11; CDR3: ASSFQANTEAF
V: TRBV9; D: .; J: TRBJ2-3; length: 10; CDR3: ASSVVTDTQY
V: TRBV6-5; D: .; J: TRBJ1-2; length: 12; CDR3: ASTAGGESYGYT
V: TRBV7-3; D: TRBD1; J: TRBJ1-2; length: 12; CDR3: ASSSTGGNYGYT
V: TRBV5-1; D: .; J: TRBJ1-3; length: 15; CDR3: ASSLNGNRGPGNTIY
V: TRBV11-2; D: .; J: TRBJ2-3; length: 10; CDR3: ASSRQTDTQY
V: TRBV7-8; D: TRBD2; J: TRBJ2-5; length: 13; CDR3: ASDLGEGLKETQY
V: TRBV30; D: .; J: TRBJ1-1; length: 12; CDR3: AWRGETGNTEAF
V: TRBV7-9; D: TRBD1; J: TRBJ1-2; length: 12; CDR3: ASSLGDRYYGYT
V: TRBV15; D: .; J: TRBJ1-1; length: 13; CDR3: ATSRGRGMNTEAF
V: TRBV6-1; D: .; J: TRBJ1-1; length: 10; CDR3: ASEGVSTEAF
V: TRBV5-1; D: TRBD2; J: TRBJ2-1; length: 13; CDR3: ASSLSAGGNNEQF
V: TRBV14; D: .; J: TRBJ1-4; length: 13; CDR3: ASSPPKGGTEKLF
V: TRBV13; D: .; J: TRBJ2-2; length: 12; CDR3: ASSMGGNTGELF
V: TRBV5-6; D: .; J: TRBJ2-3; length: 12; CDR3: ASSLGAYTDTQY
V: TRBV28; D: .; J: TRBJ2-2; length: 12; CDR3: ASSYQGSTGELF
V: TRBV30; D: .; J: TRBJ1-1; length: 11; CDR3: AWMGGRNTEAF
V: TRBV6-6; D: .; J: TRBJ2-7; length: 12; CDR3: ASRDSATSYEQY
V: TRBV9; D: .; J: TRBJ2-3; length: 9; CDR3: ASSVEDRQY
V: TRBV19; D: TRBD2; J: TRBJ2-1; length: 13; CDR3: ASSFSASGYNEQF
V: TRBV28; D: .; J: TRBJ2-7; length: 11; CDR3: ASSFRQDYEQY
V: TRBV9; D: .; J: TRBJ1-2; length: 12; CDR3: ASTPLGALYGYT
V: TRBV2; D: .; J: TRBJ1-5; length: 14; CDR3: ASSEALQGMSQPQH
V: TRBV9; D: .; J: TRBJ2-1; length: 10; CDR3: ASSVRRGEQF